Listed below are T cell receptor beta chains from one sample, sequenced in a study of T-cell reconstitution after alpha-beta-depleted transplantation in children. TCRdb used MiXCR to reprocess the PCR reads, holding one entry per CDR3 protein. Of approximately 490,000 distinct CDR3 sequences listed, around 13% are singletons. Sequences were derived from PBMCs from the stem cell graft donor, sampled from the stem cell graft. Receptors originate from a human donor who donated a stem cell graft to a child with combined immunodeficiency. The CDR3 runs from the conserved cysteine through the conserved F or W. Fields, in order: V gene, J gene, D gene, clone size, CDR3 DNA, CDR3 protein. The D gene is left open where the match is weak. Expanded clones get a size class; other rows say once, few or many, or leave the size out.

v_gene: TRBV4-2
j_gene: TRBJ2-3
d_gene: .
abundance: many
CDR3nt: TGTGCCAGCAGCCAAGATGTAATGGGGACGCAGTATTTT
CDR3aa: CASSQDVMGTQYF

v_gene: TRBV15
j_gene: TRBJ2-3
d_gene: TRBD2
abundance: many
CDR3nt: TGTGCCACCAGCAGACCCTTTACGGGAGGGCCTGATACGCAGTATTTT
CDR3aa: CATSRPFTGGPDTQYF

v_gene: TRBV5-6
j_gene: TRBJ2-3
d_gene: .
abundance: .
CDR3nt: TGTGCCAGCAGCTTGGACAGGGCATCCGATACGCAGTATTTT
CDR3aa: CASSLDRASDTQYF

v_gene: TRBV9
j_gene: TRBJ2-6
d_gene: .
abundance: few
CDR3nt: TGTGCCAGCAGCGGCCCCAGGACTGAAAGCTCCAACGTCCTGACTTTC
CDR3aa: CASSGPRTESSNVLTF

v_gene: TRBV3-1
j_gene: TRBJ2-5
d_gene: .
abundance: few
CDR3nt: TGTGCCAGCAGCCAAGATATCGGCCCAGAGACCCAGTACTTC
CDR3aa: CASSQDIGPETQYF

v_gene: TRBV20-1
j_gene: TRBJ2-3
d_gene: .
abundance: many
CDR3nt: TGCAGTGCTCAGGTGTGGGGAGATACGCAGTATTTT
CDR3aa: CSAQVWGDTQYF

v_gene: TRBV28
j_gene: TRBJ1-2
d_gene: .
abundance: many
CDR3nt: TGTGCCAGCAGTTTAACCGGGACTCTGGACTTGGGTTATGGCTACACCTTC
CDR3aa: CASSLTGTLDLGYGYTF

v_gene: TRBV5-1
j_gene: TRBJ2-7
d_gene: .
abundance: many
CDR3nt: TGCGCCAGCAGCTTGAACTACGACTACGAGCAGTACTTC
CDR3aa: CASSLNYDYEQYF

v_gene: TRBV5-6
j_gene: TRBJ2-1
d_gene: TRBD2
abundance: .
CDR3nt: TGTGCCAGCAGCTCAATACTAGCGAATGAGCAGTTCTTC
CDR3aa: CASSSILANEQFF

v_gene: TRBV7-2
j_gene: TRBJ2-5
d_gene: TRBD1
abundance: .
CDR3nt: TGTGCCAGCAGCTTAGTAACCGGGACAGGGGAGACCCAGTACTTC
CDR3aa: CASSLVTGTGETQYF

v_gene: TRBV4-3
j_gene: TRBJ1-1
d_gene: TRBD1
abundance: many
CDR3nt: TGCGCCAGCAGCCAGGCTGACAGGGGGCTCGGGATGGCTTTCTTT
CDR3aa: CASSQADRGLGMAFF

v_gene: TRBV7-8
j_gene: TRBJ2-5
d_gene: .
abundance: few
CDR3nt: TGTGCCAGCATCCACAGGGTCGGGGAGACCCAGTACTTC
CDR3aa: CASIHRVGETQYF

v_gene: TRBV6-2/TRBV6-3
j_gene: TRBJ2-4
d_gene: .
abundance: few
CDR3nt: TGTGCCAGCAGTTACTCGATGACCGACGGGGACATTCAGTACTTC
CDR3aa: CASSYSMTDGDIQYF

v_gene: TRBV4-3
j_gene: TRBJ2-5
d_gene: TRBD2
abundance: few
CDR3nt: TGCGCCAGCAGCCCCCAAGCGGGAGCCATCCAAGAGACCCAGTACTTC
CDR3aa: CASSPQAGAIQETQYF

v_gene: TRBV4-3
j_gene: TRBJ2-3
d_gene: TRBD2
abundance: .
CDR3nt: TGCGCCAGCAGCCAGCGGACAACCCGACTAGCTCAAACCACAGATACGCAGTATTTT
CDR3aa: CASSQRTTRLAQTTDTQYF

v_gene: TRBV12-3/TRBV12-4
j_gene: TRBJ1-5
d_gene: .
abundance: .
CDR3nt: TGTGCCAGCAGCTCCACCCAATTGGACATCAATCAGCCCCAGCATTTT
CDR3aa: CASSSTQLDINQPQHF

v_gene: TRBV24-1
j_gene: TRBJ2-7
d_gene: TRBD2
abundance: .
CDR3nt: TGTGCCACCACCCGGGCTAGCGGGATGGACTACGAGCAGTACTTC
CDR3aa: CATTRASGMDYEQYF

v_gene: TRBV21-1
j_gene: TRBJ2-7
d_gene: .
abundance: few
CDR3nt: TGTGCCAGCAGCCGCCCTCCCCTGCAGTACTTC
CDR3aa: CASSRPPLQYF

v_gene: TRBV6-5
j_gene: TRBJ1-1
d_gene: TRBD1
abundance: many
CDR3nt: TGTGCCAGCAGTTGGCTCGGGGACAGGGGTGAAGCTTTCTTT
CDR3aa: CASSWLGDRGEAFF

v_gene: TRBV6-5
j_gene: TRBJ1-3
d_gene: .
abundance: .
CDR3nt: TGTGCCAGCAGTTACCATCAGGGGATAGGAAACACCATATATTTT
CDR3aa: CASSYHQGIGNTIYF

v_gene: TRBV20-1
j_gene: TRBJ2-7
d_gene: .
abundance: few
CDR3nt: TGCAGTGCTAGTCCCAAGCGGTCTCTCTACGAGCAGTACTTC
CDR3aa: CSASPKRSLYEQYF

v_gene: TRBV12-3/TRBV12-4
j_gene: TRBJ2-7
d_gene: .
abundance: .
CDR3nt: TGTGCCAGCAGTTCCCCCCGGCAGGTATACGAGCAGTACTTC
CDR3aa: CASSSPRQVYEQYF

v_gene: TRBV18
j_gene: TRBJ2-1
d_gene: TRBD2
abundance: few
CDR3nt: TGTGCCAGCTCAACTAGCGGGGCGTACAATGAGCAGTTCTTC
CDR3aa: CASSTSGAYNEQFF

v_gene: TRBV5-5
j_gene: TRBJ1-2
d_gene: TRBD1
abundance: .
CDR3nt: TGTGCCAGCAGCTTACAGGGGGGGTATGGAGGCTACACCTTC
CDR3aa: CASSLQGGYGGYTF

v_gene: TRBV7-2
j_gene: TRBJ2-1
d_gene: TRBD1
abundance: many
CDR3nt: TGTGCCAGCAGCTTAATTTCCGGGACAGTTCCTTTCAATGAGCAGTTCTTC
CDR3aa: CASSLISGTVPFNEQFF

v_gene: TRBV20-1
j_gene: TRBJ2-5
d_gene: .
abundance: few
CDR3nt: TGCAGTGCTAGTTTGGTGGGCCCGGAGACCCAGTACTTC
CDR3aa: CSASLVGPETQYF

v_gene: TRBV7-9
j_gene: TRBJ1-5
d_gene: TRBD1
abundance: .
CDR3nt: TGTGCCAGCAGCTTGACAGGGGGCGAACAGCCCCAGCATTTT
CDR3aa: CASSLTGGEQPQHF

v_gene: TRBV5-1
j_gene: TRBJ2-5
d_gene: .
abundance: few
CDR3nt: TGCGCCAGCAGCTTACAGCGGGCTCGACAAGAGACCCAGTACTTC
CDR3aa: CASSLQRARQETQYF

v_gene: TRBV9
j_gene: TRBJ2-7
d_gene: TRBD2
abundance: .
CDR3nt: TGTGCCAGCAGCCCCGGCGGGGGAGGCTACGAGCAGTACTTC
CDR3aa: CASSPGGGGYEQYF

v_gene: TRBV20-1
j_gene: TRBJ1-5
d_gene: .
abundance: few
CDR3nt: TGCAGTGATCGAACCCAGCCCCAGCATTTT
CDR3aa: CSDRTQPQHF

v_gene: TRBV12-5
j_gene: TRBJ1-2
d_gene: .
abundance: many
CDR3nt: TGTGCTAGTGGGGGGTTTTGGGGCGGCTACACCTTC
CDR3aa: CASGGFWGGYTF

v_gene: TRBV10-3
j_gene: TRBJ2-2
d_gene: TRBD1
abundance: .
CDR3nt: TGTGCCATCACCCCGGGACAGGTGTCCACCGGGGAGCTGTTTTTT
CDR3aa: CAITPGQVSTGELFF

v_gene: TRBV4-3
j_gene: TRBJ2-3
d_gene: TRBD2
abundance: many
CDR3nt: TGCGCCAGCAGCCAAGATCTGCGGGGGGTTGACGATACGCAGTATTTT
CDR3aa: CASSQDLRGVDDTQYF

v_gene: TRBV27
j_gene: TRBJ2-5
d_gene: .
abundance: few
CDR3nt: TGTGCCAGCAGTTCCTATGGATCGTTCCAAGAGACCCAGTACTTC
CDR3aa: CASSSYGSFQETQYF

v_gene: TRBV7-3
j_gene: TRBJ1-6
d_gene: .
abundance: .
CDR3nt: TGTGCCAGCAGCCTGACCGCGGGGTCGGGCTCACCCCTCCACTTT
CDR3aa: CASSLTAGSGSPLHF

v_gene: TRBV27
j_gene: TRBJ1-1
d_gene: .
abundance: .
CDR3nt: TGTGCCAGCAGTTTTAGTGCCCAGGGGAACACTGAAGCTTTCTTT
CDR3aa: CASSFSAQGNTEAFF

v_gene: TRBV12-3/TRBV12-4
j_gene: TRBJ2-1
d_gene: .
abundance: few
CDR3nt: TGTGCCAGCAGCTTTGATGGTGGGGAGCAGTTCTTC
CDR3aa: CASSFDGGEQFF

v_gene: TRBV12-3/TRBV12-4
j_gene: TRBJ1-1
d_gene: .
abundance: .
CDR3nt: TGTGCCAGCAGTCCGCAGGTGCTCCTAGGGGAAGCTTTCTTT
CDR3aa: CASSPQVLLGEAFF

v_gene: TRBV30
j_gene: TRBJ2-1
d_gene: .
abundance: few
CDR3nt: TGTGCCTGGAGCCTGGGATGGGGTACTTACAATGAGCAGTTCTTC
CDR3aa: CAWSLGWGTYNEQFF

v_gene: TRBV20-1
j_gene: TRBJ1-5
d_gene: .
abundance: many
CDR3nt: TGCAGTGCTAGAGAGGGCGGAAGCAATCAGCCCCAGCATTTT
CDR3aa: CSAREGGSNQPQHF